What follows is one T cell receptor (beta chain) and its context. Its target is not known. These data originate in a study of cytotoxic CD8 clonotypes in ibrutinib-treated CLL. The wider study: Partial responders around 24, complete 2; some twelve progressed and about 15 stayed in remission by median around 71 months. Per sample, productive templates averaged 255,043 and productive rearrangements averaged 94,082. Whole-study results and caveats: At the start, clonality exceeded age-matched healthy donors and followed circulating CD8+ T-cell counts.

Germline V gene lookup returns CDR1 SEHNR and CDR2 FQNEAQ (reference sequence). This CDR3 has 11 amino acids. Deletions cut 4 bases from V and 6 bases from J, with 5 bases between. Sequencing was designed to attain a depth spanning 1 in 200,000 to 1 in 1 million T cells. TCRdb's table, derived via immunoSEQ multiplex PCR, lists solely in-frame clones and lacks some. The sample records over 140,000 clones, around 81% being singletons. The source is a human donor with chronic lymphocytic leukemia. The sequenced sample was PBMCs, obtained after 36 months of ibrutinib treatment. The chain recombines TRBV7-9 with TRBJ2-3; D unclear. The CDR3 bases are TGTGCCAGCAGCTGGTGGGATACGCAGTATTTT. It specifies CASSWWDTQYF.